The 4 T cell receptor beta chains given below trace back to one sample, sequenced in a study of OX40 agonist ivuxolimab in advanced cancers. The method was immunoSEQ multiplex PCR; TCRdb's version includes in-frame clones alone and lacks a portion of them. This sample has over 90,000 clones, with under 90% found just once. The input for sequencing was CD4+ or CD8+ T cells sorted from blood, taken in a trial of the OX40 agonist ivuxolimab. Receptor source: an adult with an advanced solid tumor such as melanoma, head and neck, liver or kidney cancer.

The CDR3 DNA sequence: TGTGCCAGCAGCTTAATTAGCGGGACCATCTACGAGCAGTACTTC. Amino acid sequence: CASSLISGTIYEQYF. The V gene is TRBV7-2, the J gene TRBJ2-7; 8 bases are shared with TRBD2. Germline CDR1 reads SGHTA; CDR2 reads FQGNSA. The CDR3 runs 15 residues. The V and J ends lost 2 bases and 3 bases, in that order; junction bases with no gene match: 6.

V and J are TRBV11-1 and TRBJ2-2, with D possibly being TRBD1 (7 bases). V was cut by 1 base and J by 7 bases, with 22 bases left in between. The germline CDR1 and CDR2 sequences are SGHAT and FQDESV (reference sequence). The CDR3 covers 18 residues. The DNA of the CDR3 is TGTGCCAGCAGCTTAGTTTCTCGGCAGGGGGGTTTCGACGGGGAGCTGTTTTTT. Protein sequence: CASSLVSRQGGFDGELFF. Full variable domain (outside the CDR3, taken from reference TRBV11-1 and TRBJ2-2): EAEVAQSPRYKITEKSQAVAFWCDPISGHATLYWYRQILGQGPELLVQFQDESVVDDSQLPKDRFSAERLKGVDSTLKIQPAELGDSAMYLCASSLVSRQGGFDGELFFGEGSRLTVL.

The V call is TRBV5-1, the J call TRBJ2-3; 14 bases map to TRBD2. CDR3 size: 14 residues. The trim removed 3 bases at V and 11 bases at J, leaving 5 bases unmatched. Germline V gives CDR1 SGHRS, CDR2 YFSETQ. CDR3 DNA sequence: TGCGCCAGCAGCTCCGGGACTAGCGGGAGTGAGCAGTATTTT. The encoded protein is CASSSGTSGSEQYF.

CDR3 region: CAWSVRAGGYNEQFF. The CDR3 coding sequence is TGTGCCTGGAGTGTACGCGCAGGGGGCTACAATGAGCAGTTCTTC. The V call is TRBV30, the J call TRBJ2-1; 7 positions agree with TRBD1. Germline values: CDR1 GTSNPN, CDR2 SVGIG (reference sequence). The trim removed 0 bases at V and 3 bases at J, leaving 5 bases unmatched. This CDR3 is 15 amino acids long. Drawing the rest from reference TRBV30 and TRBJ2-1, the complete variable domain is SQTIHQWPATLVQPVGSPLSLECTVEGTSNPNLYWYRQAAGRGLQLLFYSVGIGQISSEVPQNLSASRPQDRQFILSSKKLLLSDSGFYLCAWSVRAGGYNEQFFGPGTRLTVL.